The 20 T cell receptor beta chains presented below share a single source sample, sequenced in a study of T cell changes during pregnancy in multiple sclerosis (dated by TCRdb to between 2017 and 2020). The library was made by the immunoSEQ multiplex PCR assay. Entries here come from immuneACCESS through TCRdb and include only in-frame sequences with V and J called. Some clones fail to appear in such tables; in the studies checked, an unresolved V gene covers under half of the shortfall, and the cause of the remainder is unknown. Within this sample are 75,000 to 80,000 clones, with roughly 93% of them counted one time only. The biggest ten clones account for around 0.75% of the sample. Sample: peripheral blood, taken in the second trimester of pregnancy. The receptors derive from a female donor in good health, enrolled as a control in a pregnancy study.

This chain joins TRBV14 and TRBJ2-3, with D uncertain. This CDR3 contains 12 residues. Trimming shortened V by 4 bases and J by 2 bases, and 4 bases separated the two germline ends. The germline CDR1 and CDR2 sequences are SGHDN and FVKESK. CDR3 region: CASSPYTDTQYF. CDR3 DNA sequence: TGTGCCAGCAGCCCTTACACAGATACGCAGTATTTT.

J is TRBJ2-1 and V is TRBV7-8, with 7 bases fitting TRBD1. In germline, CDR1 is SGHVS, CDR2 FQNEAQ. This CDR3 is built from 14 residues. V gave up 4 bases and J gave up 8 bases; unmatched junction bases: 8. The CDR3 sequence is CASSSYRGVDEQFF. The CDR3, as DNA: TGTGCCAGCAGCTCATACAGGGGTGTCGATGAGCAGTTCTTC. Full variable domain (outside the CDR3, taken from reference TRBV7-8 and TRBJ2-1): GAGVSQSPRYKVAKRGQDVALRCDPISGHVSLFWYQQALGQGPEFLTYFQNEAQLDKSGLPSDRFFAERPEGSVSTLKIQRTQQEDSAVYLCASSSYRGVDEQFFGPGTRLTVL.

The rearrangement joins TRBV29-1 to TRBJ2-3, with no clear D. The CDR3 is 16 amino acids. Germline V lookup: CDR1 SQVTM, CDR2 ANQGSEA. Trimming left V 1 base short and J 0 bases short, with 14 bases between. The CDR3 here is CSVEAYEKQSTDTQYF. CDR3 DNA: TGCAGCGTTGAAGCTTACGAAAAGCAAAGCACAGATACGCAGTATTTT.

The V call is TRBV19, the J call TRBJ1-1, with 7 bases fitting TRBD1. The germline CDR1 and CDR2 sequences are LNHDA and SQIVND (reference sequence). The CDR3 has 19 amino acids. With V trimmed by 1 base and J by 4 bases, 18 bases remained unmatched. The chain's CDR3 is CASSIGPTVLQGPFTEAFF. The CDR3 DNA is TGTGCCAGTAGTATAGGACCCACGGTGCTACAGGGGCCTTTCACTGAAGCTTTCTTT.

The chain recombines TRBV2 with TRBJ1-3, with 10 bases aligning to TRBD2. The J call may be mistaken, given a closer DNA end match to TRBJ2-2. The CDR3 spans 15 residues. CDR1 SNHLY and CDR2 FYNNEI come from the germline V gene. The CDR3 region has the DNA TGTGCCAGCAGTGTAGCGGGGGGTACCACCGGGGAGCTGTTTTTT. Amino acids: CASSVAGGTTGELFF.

The sample holds a few counts of this clone. The V gene is TRBV11-2, the J gene TRBJ1-1, with 7 nucleotides matching TRBD1. The trim removed 5 bases at V and 1 base at J, leaving 7 bases unmatched. CDR1 is SGHAT, CDR2 FQNNGV, per germline. The CDR3 is 15 residues long. The CDR3 region is CASSPTTGTNTEAFF. The CDR3 nucleotides are TGTGCCAGCAGCCCAACGACAGGGACGAACACTGAAGCTTTCTTT.

This chain joins TRBV2 and TRBJ1-1, with 9 nucleotides matching TRBD1. The J segment lost 4 bases and the V segment lost 6 bases, leaving 6 bases of the junction unmatched. The germline CDR1 and CDR2 sequences are SNHLY and FYNNEI. This CDR3 comprises 14 residues. The CDR3 spells CASRPGQGGTEAFF. The CDR3 DNA follows: TGTGCCAGCAGGCCGGGACAGGGTGGCACTGAAGCTTTCTTT.

The chain recombines TRBV19 with TRBJ2-1, with D unresolved. This CDR3 region has 12 residues. The germline gives CDR1 LNHDA, CDR2 SQIVND (reference sequence). V was cut by 7 bases and J by 8 bases, with 12 bases left in between. The CDR3 reads CASIPRGDEQFF. The CDR3 coding sequence is TGTGCCAGTATACCCAGAGGTGATGAGCAGTTCTTC. The full variable domain, completed using reference TRBV19 and TRBJ2-1, is DGGITQSPKYLFRKEGQNVTLSCEQNLNHDAMYWYRQDPGQGLRLIYYSQIVNDFQKGDIAEGYSVSREKKESFPLTVTSAQKNPTAFYLCASIPRGDEQFFGPGTRLTVL.

This rearrangement joins TRBV5-8 to TRBJ1-5; 7 bases are shared with TRBD1. Germline CDR1 SGHTS, CDR2 YDEGEE. The CDR3 is made up of 14 amino acids. V trimming: 4 bases; J trimming: 7 bases; junction bases outside the gene matches: 8. CDR3 DNA sequence: TGTGCCAGCAGCACCGGGACAGTTTACCAGCCCCAGCATTTT. It yields the protein CASSTGTVYQPQHF. The whole variable domain, filled in from reference TRBV5-8 and TRBJ1-5, reads EAGVTQSPTHLIKTRGQQATLRCSPISGHTSVYWYQQALGLGLQFLLWYDEGEERNRGNFPPRFSGRQFPNYSSELNVNALELEDSALYLCASSTGTVYQPQHFGDGTRLSIL.

In its sample, this clone was seen once. The chain couples TRBV11-2 to TRBJ2-7; TRBD1 aligns across 7 bases. Unmatched junction bases numbered 5, after V lost 5 bases and J lost 4 bases. CDR1 and CDR2 (germline): SGHAT, FQNNGV. The CDR3 is 13 residues long. The CDR3 loop is CASSRTGRYEQYF. In DNA form, the CDR3 reads TGTGCCAGCAGCAGGACAGGTCGGTACGAGCAGTACTTC. The variable domain in full, with the rest retrieved from reference TRBV11-2 and TRBJ2-7, is EAGVAQSPRYKIIEKRQSVAFWCNPISGHATLYWYQQILGQGPKLLIQFQNNGVVDDSQLPKDRFSAERLKGVDSTLKIQPAKLEDSAVYLCASSRTGRYEQYFGPGTRLTVT.

The J gene is TRBJ1-6, the V gene TRBV18; 8 nucleotides align to TRBD1. Germline V gene lookup returns CDR1 KGHSH and CDR2 LQKENI. V trimming: 6 bases; J trimming: 9 bases; junction bases outside the gene matches: 4. The CDR3 is made up of 13 amino acids. In DNA, the CDR3 is TGTGCCAGCTCTGGACAGGGAATTTCACCCCTCCACTTT. It yields the protein CASSGQGISPLHF.

This clone has just a few counts. The V and J genes are TRBV7-2 and TRBJ2-2, with 10 bases aligning to TRBD2. CDR1 and CDR2 (germline): SGHTA, FQGNSA. This CDR3 contains 17 residues. V was pared by 3 bases and J by 5 bases, with 9 bases of the junction left unmatched. The CDR3 loop reads CASSFSSGGTRTGELFF. The CDR3 bases are TGTGCCAGCAGCTTCTCTAGCGGGGGAACAAGAACCGGGGAGCTGTTTTTT.

V is TRBV19 and J is TRBJ2-7; tentative D call: TRBD1 (5 bases). The germline V gene encodes CDR1 LNHDA and CDR2 SQIVND (reference sequence). V gave up 5 bases and J gave up 1 base, with 12 bases separating them. CDR3 size: 14 residues. CDR3 sequence reads: CASSPGYSSYEQYF. CDR3 nucleotide sequence: TGTGCCAGTAGTCCAGGGTATAGTTCCTACGAGCAGTACTTC.

The rearrangement uses TRBV19 and TRBJ1-5, with TRBD1 as a possible D gene (5 bases). CDR1 is LNHDA and CDR2 is SQIVND in the germline V gene (reference sequence). V was shortened by 3 bases and J by 0 bases, with 6 bases between the two germline ends. This CDR3 spans 14 amino acids. CDR3 sequence (DNA): TGTGCCAGTAGTATTGGGGCTAGCAATCAGCCCCAGCATTTT. Its translation is CASSIGASNQPQHF.

In DNA form, the CDR3 reads TGCGCCAGCAGCTCCAGACAGGGCACAGATACGCAGTATTTT. It yields the protein CASSSRQGTDTQYF. The chain has TRBV5-1 and TRBJ2-3; D perhaps matches TRBD1 (6 bases). V lost 3 bases and J lost 1, with 9 bases in between. CDR1 is SGHRS and CDR2 is YFSETQ in the germline V gene. This CDR3 contains 14 residues.

The V and J genes are TRBV6-1 and TRBJ1-1; D gene ambiguous. Germline V gene data show CDR1 as MNHNS and CDR2 as SASEGT. Trimming took 4 bases from V and 1 from J, leaving 7 bases between them. This CDR3 has 13 amino acids. CDR3 protein: CASSATGNTEAFF. The CDR3 DNA follows: TGTGCCAGCAGTGCGACGGGGAACACTGAAGCTTTCTTT.

This chain links TRBV7-2 with TRBJ1-5; TRBD1 matches 7 bases. Trimming cost V 5 bases and J 0 bases; bases outside gene matches: 13. CDR3 size: 18 residues. Germline CDR1 reads SGHTA; CDR2 reads FQGNSA. The CDR3 sequence is CASSPQGLGSLSNQPQHF. For the CDR3, the DNA is TGTGCCAGCAGCCCACAGGGGCTGGGATCTCTTAGCAATCAGCCCCAGCATTTT.

The CDR3 protein is CASRSVYGYTF. CDR3 bases: TGTGCCAGTAGGTCAGTCTATGGCTACACCTTC. The J gene is TRBJ1-2, the V gene TRBV19; D gene ambiguous. The V end was cut by 6 bases, the J end by 4 bases, with 6 bases between. Germline CDR1 and CDR2: LNHDA and SQIVND (reference sequence). This CDR3 contains 11 residues.

The chain recombines TRBV19 with TRBJ1-1, with D unclear. CDR1 and CDR2 from the germline V gene are LNHDA and SQIVND (reference sequence). V lost 5 bases and J 0 bases, leaving 7 bases between the germline ends. The CDR3 sequence is 13 residues long. CDR3 amino acids: CASSGTMNTEAFF. CDR3 nucleotide sequence: TGTGCCAGTAGTGGTACTATGAACACTGAAGCTTTCTTT.

The chain combines TRBV19 with TRBJ2-2; 8 positions agree with TRBD1. Germline V gene data show CDR1 as LNHDA and CDR2 as SQIVND (reference sequence). Trimming removed 5 bases from V and 4 bases from J; junction bases left unmatched: 9. The length of the CDR3 is 16 residues. The CDR3 sequence: CASSPTRTGSTGELFF. The CDR3 bases are TGTGCCAGTAGTCCGACCCGGACAGGGAGCACCGGGGAGCTGTTTTTT.